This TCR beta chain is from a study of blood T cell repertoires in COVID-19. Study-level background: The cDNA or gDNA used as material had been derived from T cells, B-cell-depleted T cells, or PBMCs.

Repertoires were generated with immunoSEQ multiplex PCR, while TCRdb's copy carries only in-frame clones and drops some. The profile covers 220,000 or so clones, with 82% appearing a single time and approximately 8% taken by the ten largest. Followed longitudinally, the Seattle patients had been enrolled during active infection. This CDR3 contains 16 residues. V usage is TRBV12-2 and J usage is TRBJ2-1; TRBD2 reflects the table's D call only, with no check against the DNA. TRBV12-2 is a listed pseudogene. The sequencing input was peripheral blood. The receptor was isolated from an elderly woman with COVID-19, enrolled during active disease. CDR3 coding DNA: TGTGCAAGTCGCTTGACTAGCGAAAGCTCCTACAATGAGCAGTTCTTC. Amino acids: CASRLTSESSYNEQFF.